This passage covers 27 T cell receptor beta chains from one sample sequenced in a study of shared clonotypes between healthy human individuals. Produced via immunoSEQ multiplex PCR; TCRdb's table is partial and in-frame only. Among millions of clones listed, just over 90% were seen once. Sequenced input: naive CD4+ T cells from PBMCs. As for subset: CD45RA+ positively selected. These receptors came from a man in his late teens or twenties in good health. Some clones in this sample may be carry-over from other donors' samples.

The genes are TRBV14 and TRBJ2-6, with 8 bases aligning to TRBD1. The CDR3 totals 19 residues. The V and J ends lost 3 bases and 1 base, in that order; junction bases with no gene match: 11. Germline assignment: CDR1 SGHDN and CDR2 FVKESK. DNA for the CDR3: TGTGCCAGCAGCCACCTCGGAAACCGACAGGGGTCTGGGGCCAACGTCCTGACTTTC. Protein sequence: CASSHLGNRQGSGANVLTF.

A remark on this clone: Distinct nucleotide sequences in the sample also encode this CDR3. The chain employs TRBV28 and TRBJ2-3, with TRBD2 matching over 12 bases. The V segment lost 5 bases and the J segment 5 bases; nucleotides outside the gene matches: 2. The length of the CDR3 is 14 residues. Germline lookup yields CDR1 MDHEN and CDR2 SYDVKM. CDR3 loop: CASSLAGGRDTQYF. CDR3 DNA: TGTGCCAGCAGTCTAGCGGGAGGGAGAGATACGCAGTATTTT.

This clone was picked up one time. The chain has TRBV2 and TRBJ2-4, with 8 bases identical to TRBD1. CDR3 length: 15 residues. Unmatched junction bases numbered 15, after V lost 10 bases and J lost 7 bases. Germline CDR1 SNHLY, CDR2 FYNNEI. CDR3 DNA sequence: TGTGCCATACTTCCGCCCAGGGGGCTTTCGAACATTCAGTACTTC. It codes for CAILPPRGLSNIQYF.

CDR3 amino acids: CAWSVPQETQYF. The CDR3 DNA sequence: TGTGCCTGGAGTGTACCACAAGAGACCCAGTACTTC. The genes are TRBV30 and TRBJ2-5; no firm D call. CDR3 length equals 12 residues. CDR1 and CDR2 from the germline V gene are GTSNPN and SVGIG (reference sequence). V was pared by 0 bases and J by 2 bases, with 4 bases between.

J is TRBJ2-7 and V is TRBV7-2; D call uncertain. CDR1 SGHTA and CDR2 FQGNSA come from the germline V gene. This CDR3 is built from 14 residues. Trimming removed 2 bases at V and 2 bases at J, with 10 bases between. CDR3 DNA sequence: TGTGCCAGCAGCTTATCTGCAGGCCCCTACGAGCAGTACTTC. It specifies CASSLSAGPYEQYF.

The V and J genes are TRBV4-1 and TRBJ2-7; 15 nucleotides align to TRBD2. V gave up 1 base and J gave up 4 bases; unmatched junction bases: 5. Germline V gene sequence: CDR1 MGHRA, CDR2 YSYEKL. The CDR3 is made up of 17 amino acids. Here the CDR3 DNA reads TGCGCCAGCAGCCAAGGGTTCGGGACTAGCGGGAGGTACGAGCAGTACTTC. Translation gives CASSQGFGTSGRYEQYF.

The V and J genes are TRBV7-8 and TRBJ1-2; D call uncertain. CDR1 is SGHVS, CDR2 FQNEAQ, per germline. This CDR3 has 12 amino acids. Trimming took off 0 bases at V and 4 bases at J, with 3 bases between the two ends. This CDR3 reads CASSLASYGYTF. The CDR3 bases are TGTGCCAGCAGCTTAGCTTCCTATGGCTACACCTTC.

The chain employs TRBV5-1 and TRBJ1-2; 10 nucleotides agree with TRBD1. With V trimmed by 4 bases and J by 5 bases, 8 bases remained unmatched. The CDR3 runs to 15 residues. CDR1 is SGHRS, CDR2 YFSETQ, per germline. The CDR3 DNA sequence: TGCGCCAGCAGCACTTCGACAGGGGGCGAGTATGGCTACACCTTC. Its translation: CASSTSTGGEYGYTF.

This chain's CDR3 is CASSLQQPGANVLTF. The CDR3 DNA sequence: TGTGCCAGCAGTTTACAACAGCCTGGGGCCAACGTCCTGACTTTC. The V gene is TRBV28, the J gene TRBJ2-6; D is uncertain. Germline V gives CDR1 MDHEN, CDR2 SYDVKM. V lost 2 bases to trimming and J lost 2 bases, with 7 bases between them. The length of the CDR3 is 15 residues.

The chain uses TRBV29-1 and TRBJ2-5, with D tentatively TRBD2 (6 bases). Germline V lookup: CDR1 SQVTM, CDR2 ANQGSEA. Trimming stripped 7 bases from V and 5 bases from J, with 11 bases between. The length of the CDR3 is 11 residues. CDR3 loop: CSAGERETQYF. The CDR3, as DNA: TGCAGCGCGGGGGAACGGGAGACCCAGTACTTC.

The chain employs TRBV28 and TRBJ2-4, with D maybe TRBD1 (5 bases). CDR1 MDHEN and CDR2 SYDVKM come from the germline V gene. With 4 bases removed from V and 7 bases from J, the gap between germline ends came to 14 bases. The CDR3 is made up of 14 amino acids. CDR3 DNA: TGTGCCAGCAGTTCACCGTTCAAGGGGAACATTCAGTACTTC. Protein: CASSSPFKGNIQYF. Full variable domain (rest looked up from reference TRBV28 and TRBJ2-4): DVKVTQSSRYLVKRTGEKVFLECVQDMDHENMFWYRQDPGLGLRLIYFSYDVKMKEKGDIPEGYSVSREKKERFSLILESASTNQTSMYLCASSSPFKGNIQYFGAGTRLSVL.

This sequence joins TRBV5-1 and TRBJ1-2; perhaps TRBD1 as D (5 bases). The V and J ends lost 0 bases and 6 bases respectively, with 9 bases between them. The CDR3 loop spans 13 amino acids. Germline lookup yields CDR1 SGHRS and CDR2 YFSETQ. This chain's CDR3 is CASSLEGTDGYTF. The CDR3 DNA reads as TGCGCCAGCAGCTTGGAGGGGACGGATGGCTACACCTTC.

V usage is TRBV29-1 and J usage is TRBJ1-1; D might be TRBD1 (5 bases). V shed 1 base and J shed 1 base, with 13 bases lying between them. Germline-derived CDR1 and CDR2 are SQVTM and ANQGSEA. The CDR3 spans 15 residues. CDR3 sequence: CSVEGKGTENTEAFF. In DNA, the CDR3 is TGCAGCGTTGAAGGGAAAGGGACGGAGAACACTGAAGCTTTCTTT.

The chain recombines TRBV28 with TRBJ2-1; 9 bases are a match to TRBD2. Germline trimming cut 8 bases from V and 2 bases from J; bases unmatched to any gene: 7. The length of the CDR3 is 15 residues. Germline CDR1 MDHEN, CDR2 SYDVKM. CDR3 residues: CASLLAGGTYNEQFF. The CDR3 region has the DNA TGTGCCAGCCTTCTCGCGGGAGGGACCTACAATGAGCAGTTCTTC.

The V and J genes are TRBV25-1 and TRBJ2-7; 10 bases map to TRBD1. Trimming removed 7 bases from V and 7 bases from J; junction bases left unmatched: 7. Germline CDR1 and CDR2: MGHDK and SYGVNS. This CDR3 region has 13 residues. Here the CDR3 DNA reads TGTGCCAGCATAAGACAGGGGGCGCGGGAGCAGTACTTC. Protein product: CASIRQGAREQYF.

The chain carries TRBV27 and TRBJ2-2; D unresolved. The CDR3 sequence is 15 residues long. V lost 1 base, J lost 4 bases, and 10 bases lay in between. From germline, CDR1 is MNHEY and CDR2 SMNVEV (reference sequence). The CDR3 DNA reads TGTGCCAGCAGTTTATTCGGCAGCCCCACCGGGGAGCTGTTTTTT. Residues: CASSLFGSPTGELFF.

The gene calls are TRBV4-1 and TRBJ2-5; possible D gene TRBD1, 6 bases. The CDR3 sequence is 16 residues long. Germline V gives CDR1 MGHRA, CDR2 YSYEKL. V gave up 3 bases and J gave up 2 bases, with 16 bases separating them. CDR3 region: CASSQAQGTSQETQYF. The DNA of the CDR3 is TGCGCCAGCAGCCAGGCACAGGGAACCTCTCAAGAGACCCAGTACTTC.

The CDR3 region is CASSLGPSGYNEQFF. The CDR3 region has the DNA TGTGCCAGCAGCTTAGGTCCTAGCGGTTACAATGAGCAGTTCTTC. The V gene is TRBV7-6, the J gene TRBJ2-1; the match to TRBD2 covers 7 bases. J was trimmed by 4 bases and V by 1 base; bases with no gene match: 4. This CDR3 is 15 amino acids long. Germline lookup yields CDR1 SGHVS and CDR2 FNYEAQ.

The chain has TRBV29-1 and TRBJ2-7; D call uncertain. V dropped 6 bases and J dropped 7 bases, with 13 bases sitting between them. The CDR3 extends over 11 amino acids. Per germline, CDR1 SQVTM and CDR2 ANQGSEA. The CDR3 bases are TGCAGCGTCGCCTGGGTCGTTGAGCAGTACTTC. It specifies CSVAWVVEQYF.

This CDR3 reads CASSQGRLAGGQQFF. The CDR3 DNA reads TGTGCCAGCAGCCAGGGCCGGCTAGCGGGAGGGCAGCAGTTCTTC. The rearrangement joins TRBV5-4 to TRBJ2-1; TRBD2 matches at 12 bases. The length of the CDR3 is 15 residues. Losses at the gene ends were 4 bases for V and 11 bases for J; bases not matched to a gene: 10. Germline lookup yields CDR1 SGHNT and CDR2 YYREEE (reference sequence). Based on the CDR3 plus reference TRBV5-4 and TRBJ2-1, the full variable domain is ETGVTQSPTHLIKTRGQQVTLRCSSQSGHNTVSWYQQALGQGPQFIFQYYREEENGRGNFPPRFSGLQFPNYSSELNVNALELDDSALYLCASSQGRLAGGQQFFGPGTRLTVL.

This clone was detected once. The chain couples TRBV25-1 to TRBJ2-7; tentative D call: TRBD1 (5 bases). The germline V and J ends were trimmed by 5 bases and 5 bases, with 13 bases remaining between them. There are 13 residues in the CDR3. The germline V gene encodes CDR1 MGHDK and CDR2 SYGVNS. The CDR3 sequence is CASSPRRVHEQYF. The CDR3 DNA follows: TGTGCCAGCAGTCCCCGCAGGGTCCACGAGCAGTACTTC.

This clone was seen just once. The chain has TRBV19 and TRBJ1-3; 9 bases agree with TRBD1. Looked up from germline, CDR1 is LNHDA and CDR2 is SQIVND (reference sequence). V was pared by 9 bases and J by 0 bases, with 6 bases of the junction left unmatched. The CDR3 totals 15 residues. The CDR3 coding sequence is TGTGCCAGCTGGGACAGGGCAATCTCTGGAAACACCATATATTTT. Its protein is CASWDRAISGNTIYF.

A single count supports this clone. V gene TRBV28 combines with J gene TRBJ2-7, with no clear D. With 7 bases removed from V and 2 bases from J, the gap between germline ends came to 18 bases. Germline assignment: CDR1 MDHEN and CDR2 SYDVKM. The CDR3 covers 15 residues. The CDR3 DNA sequence: TGTGCCAGCACCCCCGCCAGGCCGGACCCCTACGAGCAGTACTTC. Residues: CASTPARPDPYEQYF. Full variable domain (outside the CDR3, taken from reference TRBV28 and TRBJ2-7): DVKVTQSSRYLVKRTGEKVFLECVQDMDHENMFWYRQDPGLGLRLIYFSYDVKMKEKGDIPEGYSVSREKKERFSLILESASTNQTSMYLCASTPARPDPYEQYFGPGTRLTVT.

V gene TRBV19 combines with J gene TRBJ1-2; 7 nucleotides agree with TRBD1. V was pared by 6 bases and J by 4 bases, with 20 bases of the junction left unmatched. Germline V gene lookup returns CDR1 LNHDA and CDR2 SQIVND (reference sequence). The CDR3 consists of 18 residues. CDR3: CASSSNTGQLNNGYGYTF. CDR3 bases: TGTGCCAGTAGCTCCAATACGGGACAGCTCAACAACGGCTATGGCTACACCTTC.

Concerning this clone itself: Other nucleotide sequences in the sample specify the same CDR3. The genes are TRBV6-5 and TRBJ2-3; 10 nucleotides agree with TRBD1. V lost 5 bases to trimming and J lost 3 bases; unmatched junction nucleotides: 5. The CDR3 has 15 amino acids. Germline V gives CDR1 MNHEY, CDR2 SVGAGI. The CDR3 region is CASSPRTGGTDTQYF. The DNA for the CDR3 is TGTGCCAGCAGTCCGCGGACAGGGGGGACAGATACGCAGTATTTT.

The rearrangement joins TRBV6-1 to TRBJ1-5, with D perhaps matching TRBD1 (6 bases). CDR1 is MNHNS, CDR2 SASEGT, per germline. V was clipped by 4 bases and J by 4 bases, with 8 bases between them. The CDR3 contains 13 residues. Here the CDR3 reads CASSGQENQPQHF. CDR3 sequence (DNA): TGTGCCAGCAGTGGACAGGAGAATCAGCCCCAGCATTTT.

The chain links TRBV15 to TRBJ1-5, with D possibly being TRBD1 (5 bases). The CDR3 length is 15 residues. Per the germline V gene, CDR1 is LNHNV and CDR2 is YYDKDF (reference sequence). The V and J ends lost 5 bases and 0 bases respectively, with 11 bases between them. CDR3 DNA sequence: TGTGCCACCAGCCCGGGGCTTTATAGCAATCAGCCCCAGCATTTT. It encodes CATSPGLYSNQPQHF.